One sample yielded the 7 T cell receptor beta chains listed below, sequenced in a study of technical replicates of blood from a few donors. This table comes from immunoSEQ multiplex PCR, and its TCRdb copy is limited to in-frame clones, with some not included. The sample includes 55,000 to 70,000 clones, more than 75% seen only once; the top ten take about 5.5%. Specimen: PBMCs. These receptors were taken from a human donor in good health. Some clones in this sample may be carry-over from other donors' samples.

J is TRBJ2-3 and V is TRBV5-1; tentatively, D is TRBD2 (5 bases). V was shortened by 0 bases and J by 3 bases, with 8 bases between the two germline ends. The CDR3 runs to 14 residues. Per germline, CDR1 SGHRS and CDR2 YFSETQ. The CDR3 DNA is TGCGCCAGCAGCTTGGGAGGGATGACAGATACGCAGTATTTT. This gives the protein CASSLGGMTDTQYF. Full variable domain (missing parts from reference TRBV5-1 and TRBJ2-3): KAGVTQTPRYLIKTRGQQVTLSCSPISGHRSVSWYQQTPGQGLQFLFEYFSETQRNKGNFPGRFSGRQFSNSRSEMNVSTLELGDSALYLCASSLGGMTDTQYFGPGTRLTVL.

A few counts support this clone. The chain has TRBV10-3 and TRBJ2-7; 9 positions agree with TRBD2. Germline V lookup: CDR1 ENHRY, CDR2 SYGVKD. The CDR3 extends over 14 amino acids. Trimming at V came to 4 bases and at J to 2 bases, leaving 3 bases not matched to a gene. The chain's CDR3 is CAISGGGRAYEQYF. CDR3 in DNA: TGTGCCATCAGTGGGGGCGGGAGGGCCTACGAGCAGTACTTC.

The sample holds a few counts of this clone. This chain joins TRBV14 and TRBJ2-5; TRBD2 agrees at 9 bases. J lost 2 bases, V lost 4 bases, and 2 bases had no gene match. This CDR3 has 14 residues. Germline CDR1 SGHDN, CDR2 FVKESK. DNA of the CDR3: TGTGCCAGCAGCCTCGGACTAGCGCAAGAGACCCAGTACTTC. It encodes CASSLGLAQETQYF.

The rearrangement joins TRBV10-3 to TRBJ2-7; weak D call: TRBD1 (6 bases). The CDR3 contains 14 residues. V was trimmed by 3 bases and J by 5 bases, leaving 14 bases between them. The V gene's germline CDR1 is ENHRY and CDR2 SYGVKD. The DNA of the CDR3 is TGTGCCATCAGTGATCCCGACAGGTTCAACGAGCAGTACTTC. As protein: CAISDPDRFNEQYF.

V usage is TRBV6-1 and J usage is TRBJ2-5; 12 bases align to TRBD2. This CDR3 has 15 amino acids. The germline V gene encodes CDR1 MNHNS and CDR2 SASEGT. The junction had 4 bases not matched to a gene; V was cut back by 2 bases and J by 6 bases. CDR3 loop: CASSELAGGPQTQYF. The CDR3, as DNA: TGTGCCAGCAGTGAACTAGCGGGAGGGCCTCAGACCCAGTACTTC.

The J gene is TRBJ2-6, the V gene TRBV7-9, with 9 bases fitting TRBD1. The ends lost 4 bases at V and 2 bases at J; junction bases unmatched: 3. This CDR3 has 16 amino acids. CDR1 is SEHNR and CDR2 is FQNEAQ in the germline V gene (reference sequence). CDR3 DNA sequence: TGTGCCAGCAGCTCGAACAGGGGGCCTGGGGCCAACGTCCTGACTTTC. Residues: CASSSNRGPGANVLTF.

This clone is a singleton in its sample. The chain joins TRBV7-8 to TRBJ2-1, with 9 nucleotides matching TRBD2. Per the germline V gene, CDR1 is SGHVS and CDR2 is FQNEAQ. Losses at the gene ends were 0 bases for V and 3 bases for J; bases not matched to a gene: 3. The CDR3 extends over 16 amino acids. The CDR3 bases are TGTGCCAGCAGCTTAGCGGCGGGAGGGATCTACAATGAGCAGTTCTTC. Translated: CASSLAAGGIYNEQFF. Drawing the rest from reference TRBV7-8 and TRBJ2-1, the complete variable domain is GAGVSQSPRYKVAKRGQDVALRCDPISGHVSLFWYQQALGQGPEFLTYFQNEAQLDKSGLPSDRFFAERPEGSVSTLKIQRTQQEDSAVYLCASSLAAGGIYNEQFFGPGTRLTVL.